The clone carrying this TCR beta chain was observed a handful of times. The entry originates in a study of beta chain features in type 1 diabetes. Sequencing targeted expressed TCRB transcripts, as all isolated RNA had been reverse transcribed. Here immunoSEQ multiplex PCR was the method, and the copy in TCRdb shows in-frame clones only, minus some. The sample lists 450,000 to 550,000 clones; 30% were seen once. Germline V gene lookup returns CDR1 SQVTM and CDR2 ANQGSEA. Trimming removed 5 bases from V and 1 base from J, with 8 bases in between. This CDR3 comprises 12 residues. The sequencing input was naive CD4+ T cells from blood. V gene TRBV29-1 combines with J gene TRBJ1-1; no definite D call. The sequence derives from a young man in good health. CDR3: CSVHWGNTEAFF. CDR3 in DNA: TGCAGCGTTCACTGGGGGAACACTGAAGCTTTCTTT.